One sample yielded the 9 T cell receptor beta chains listed below, sequenced in a study of blood T cells in healthy people across ages. Primed by a sample-barcoded 5' primer and a J-beta primer mix, a second PCR proceeded for about 7 to 12 cycles. TCRdb reprocessed the 5' RACE reads with MiXCR, giving one entry per CDR3 protein. The sample lists more than 800,000 distinct CDR3 sequences, more than 25% occurring once. The specimen was blood. The receptors derive from a woman of 80 years or more in good health.

This clonotype was counted many times. The genes are TRBV12-3 or TRBV12-4 and TRBJ2-1; D is undetermined. This CDR3 is 15 amino acids long. The V end lost 3 bases, the J end lost 1 base, and 10 bases lay between the germline ends. The CDR3: CASSLGFQSYNEQFF. The CDR3 nucleotides read TGTGCCAGCAGTTTGGGGTTCCAATCCTACAATGAGCAGTTCTTC.

This clonotype was picked up many times. This chain joins TRBV27 and TRBJ2-5; D tentatively fits TRBD1 or TRBD2 (5 bases each). V lost 7 bases and J lost 4, with 13 bases in between. Germline V gives CDR1 MNHEY, CDR2 SMNVEV (reference sequence). The CDR3 length is 13 residues. The CDR3 DNA reads as TGTGCCAGCAAAAGCGAAGGGACAGAGACCCAGTACTTC. It specifies CASKSEGTETQYF.

This clonotype was seen a handful of times. CDR3 sequence reads: CASSSWTGTGGTDTQYF. CDR3 nucleotides: TGTGCCAGCAGCTCATGGACCGGGACAGGGGGCACAGATACGCAGTATTTT. V gene TRBV11-3 combines with J gene TRBJ2-3; TRBD1 aligns across 10 bases. Germline V CDR1 and CDR2: SGHNT, YENEEA. This CDR3 region has 17 residues. Losses at the gene ends were 4 bases for V and 1 base for J; bases not matched to a gene: 8.

The sample holds many counts of this clonotype. The rearrangement joins TRBV24-1 to TRBJ2-1; 8 bases align to TRBD2. V trimming: 0 bases; J trimming: 5 bases; junction bases outside the gene matches: 5. Germline lookup yields CDR1 KGHDR and CDR2 SFDVKD. The CDR3 sequence is 16 residues long. The CDR3 DNA reads TGTGCCACCAGTGATTTGCGGGGGGGCCTGGACAATGAGCAGTTCTTC. Its translation: CATSDLRGGLDNEQFF.

The table lists this clonotype with many counts. This chain links TRBV20-1 with TRBJ2-3; D gene ambiguous. Germline CDR1 and CDR2: DFQATT and SNEGSKA (reference sequence). V was pared by 0 bases and J by 1 base, with 11 bases between. The CDR3 runs to 15 residues. The CDR3 is CSARDQNLRTDTQYF. CDR3 in DNA: TGCAGTGCTAGAGATCAAAACCTCCGCACAGATACGCAGTATTTT.

This clonotype was detected only a few times. The chain couples TRBV7-6 to TRBJ2-3; TRBD1 agrees at 9 bases. Looked up from germline, CDR1 is SGHVS and CDR2 is FNYEAQ. The J segment lost 4 bases and the V segment lost 3 bases, leaving 5 bases of the junction unmatched. The CDR3 spans 15 residues. DNA for the CDR3: TGTGCCAGCAGCTTTGCGGACAGGGGCGCAGATACGCAGTATTTT. Amino acids: CASSFADRGADTQYF. The full variable domain, with the rest looked up from reference TRBV7-6 and TRBJ2-3, is GAGVSQSPRYKVTKRGQDVALRCDPISGHVSLYWYRQALGQGPEFLTYFNYEAQQDKSGLPNDRFSAERPEGSISTLTIQRTEQRDSAMYRCASSFADRGADTQYFGPGTRLTVL.

V is TRBV30 and J is TRBJ1-1; possibly TRBD1 for D (5 bases). With 3 bases removed from V and 2 bases from J, the gap between germline ends came to 19 bases. Germline loops: CDR1 GTSNPN, CDR2 SVGIG (reference sequence). The CDR3 loop spans 16 amino acids. CDR3 protein: CAWSARPHRQNTEAFF. The CDR3, as DNA: TGTGCCTGGAGCGCCCGACCCCACAGGCAAAACACTGAAGCTTTCTTT.

V and J are TRBV6-5 and TRBJ2-1; no clear D gene. Per the germline V gene, CDR1 is MNHEY and CDR2 is SVGAGI. The CDR3 sequence is 14 residues long. V lost 6 bases and J 5 bases, leaving 14 bases between the germline ends. CDR3: CASSGSPADNEQFF. The DNA for the CDR3 is TGTGCCAGCAGCGGCTCCCCGGCGGACAATGAGCAGTTCTTC.

The rearrangement joins TRBV19 to TRBJ1-1, with 8 bases aligning to TRBD1. The CDR3 totals 13 residues. CDR1 is LNHDA and CDR2 is SQIVND in the germline V gene (reference sequence). V lost 6 bases and J lost 0; bases outside the gene matches: 0. CDR3 protein: CASRDRVNTEAFF. The CDR3 DNA is TGTGCCAGTAGGGACAGGGTGAACACTGAAGCTTTCTTT.